The 16 T cell receptor beta chains given below trace back to one sample, sequenced in a study of T cells in Graves' hyperthyroidism and ophthalmopathy. From RNA transcripts, TCR beta CDR3 regions were amplified. Carried out on the TCR CDR3, a first-round RT-PCR used the HTBI primer set. TCRdb reprocessed the multiplex PCR reads via MiXCR and lists one record per CDR3 protein. The sample consists of 92,000 or so distinct CDR3 sequences, around 50% of them appearing once. The sequenced sample was blood. The source is a woman aged 35 to 49 with Graves' hyperthyroidism.

The chain's CDR3 is CASSLAALTGGPTDTQYF. In DNA, the CDR3 is TGTGCCAGCAGCTTAGCAGCGCTAACGGGAGGACCCACAGATACGCAGTATTTT. The genes are TRBV7-9 and TRBJ2-3; 7 bases align to TRBD2. CDR1 and CDR2 from the germline V gene are SEHNR and FQNEAQ (reference sequence). This CDR3 is built from 18 residues. J was trimmed by 2 bases and V by 0 bases; bases with no gene match: 11.

This chain links TRBV7-9 with TRBJ1-2; a weak D match, TRBD1 (5 bases). The germline V gene encodes CDR1 SEHNR and CDR2 FQNEAQ (reference sequence). V gave up 8 bases and J gave up 0 bases, with 16 bases separating them. The length of the CDR3 is 15 residues. CDR3 in amino acids: CASREAGGANYGYTF. The DNA of the CDR3 is TGTGCCAGCCGCGAGGCGGGGGGAGCTAACTATGGCTACACCTTC.

The chain is built from TRBV12-3 or TRBV12-4 and TRBJ1-4, with 8 bases matching TRBD1. The CDR3 is 14 residues long. The trim removed 5 bases at V and 4 bases at J, leaving 3 bases unmatched. This CDR3 is CASSQGAYNEKLFF. The CDR3 nucleotides are TGTGCCAGCAGTCAGGGGGCTTATAATGAAAAACTGTTTTTT.

This clonotype has at least ten counts. The rearrangement uses TRBV29-1 and TRBJ2-7; D may be TRBD2 (5 bases). CDR1 is SQVTM, CDR2 ANQGSEA, per germline. V was clipped by 4 bases and J by 2 bases, with 9 bases between them. The length of the CDR3 is 12 residues. The CDR3 region is CSVASTPYEQYF. CDR3 DNA sequence: TGCAGCGTTGCTAGCACGCCCTACGAGCAGTACTTC.

This sequence joins TRBV15 and TRBJ1-2, with D uncertain. Trimming took 3 bases from V and 4 from J, leaving 15 bases between them. Germline values: CDR1 LNHNV, CDR2 YYDKDF (reference sequence). There are 15 residues in the CDR3. In DNA form, the CDR3 reads TGTGCCACCAGCAGCCAAACACGGGGATCCTATGGCTACACCTTC. Translation: CATSSQTRGSYGYTF.

This clonotype was counted at least ten times. V gene TRBV29-1 combines with J gene TRBJ1-2; 7 bases are shared with TRBD1. Germline V CDR1 and CDR2: SQVTM, ANQGSEA. The CDR3 has 13 amino acids. V dropped 7 bases and J dropped 5; count of bases not matched to a gene: 10. CDR3 DNA sequence: TGCAGCGAGCAAAGACAGGGACTTTATGGCTACACCTTC. Its protein product is CSEQRQGLYGYTF.

This clonotype came up many times. J is TRBJ1-5 and V is TRBV7-9, with 7 positions matching TRBD1. This CDR3 has 14 amino acids. Germline assignment: CDR1 SEHNR and CDR2 FQNEAQ (reference sequence). The V gene end was trimmed by 4 bases and the J gene end by 3 bases; junction bases not matched to a gene: 3. The CDR3 nucleotides read TGTGCCAGCAGCTACGGGACAGACAATCAGCCCCAGCATTTT. This gives the protein CASSYGTDNQPQHF. Combining the CDR3 with reference TRBV7-9 and TRBJ1-5 gives the whole variable domain DTGVSQNPRHKITKRGQNVTFRCDPISEHNRLYWYRQTLGQGPEFLTYFQNEAQLEKSRLLSDRFSAERPKGSFSTLEIQRTEQGDSAMYLCASSYGTDNQPQHFGDGTRLSIL.

The rearrangement joins TRBV5-1 to TRBJ2-7; 8 bases are a match to TRBD2. This CDR3 has 15 amino acids. Germline values: CDR1 SGHRS, CDR2 YFSETQ. The V and J ends lost 3 bases and 1 base, in that order; junction bases with no gene match: 6. This CDR3 reads CASSYSGSRSYEQYF. In DNA, the CDR3 is TGCGCCAGCAGCTACAGCGGGAGTAGGTCCTACGAGCAGTACTTC.

In this sample, this clonotype turned up a few times. The rearrangement joins TRBV19 to TRBJ1-6; TRBD1 agrees at 9 bases. J lost 8 bases, V lost 5 bases, and 1 base had no gene match. The germline CDR1 and CDR2 sequences are LNHDA and SQIVND (reference sequence). The CDR3 has 13 amino acids. The CDR3 bases are TGTGCCAGTAGTCGGACAGGGGATTCACCCCTCCACTTT. Translation: CASSRTGDSPLHF.

At least ten counts were recorded for this clonotype. The chain recombines TRBV5-1 with TRBJ2-5; possibly TRBD1 for D (6 bases). The length of the CDR3 is 15 residues. Between the trimmed V and J ends, which lost 3 bases and 0 bases, there was a span of 12 bases. The germline V gene encodes CDR1 SGHRS and CDR2 YFSETQ. Here the CDR3 reads CASSSGTSYQETQYF. For the CDR3, the DNA is TGCGCCAGCAGCTCCGGGACATCGTACCAAGAGACCCAGTACTTC.

The chain uses TRBV10-2 and TRBJ2-3; tentatively, D is TRBD2 (6 bases). This CDR3 region has 14 residues. Trimming stripped 8 bases from V and 5 bases from J, with 17 bases between. Germline assignment: CDR1 WSHSY and CDR2 SAAADI. The CDR3 loop is CASYQKVGGDTQYF. The CDR3 region has the DNA TGCGCCAGCTACCAAAAAGTGGGGGGAGATACGCAGTATTTT.

This clonotype was detected only a few times. The chain uses TRBV5-1 and TRBJ2-7, with TRBD1 identical over 10 bases. CDR1 and CDR2 (germline): SGHRS, YFSETQ. Germline trimming cut 4 bases from V and 2 bases from J; bases unmatched to any gene: 0. The CDR3 contains 13 residues. CDR3: CASSGTGAYEQYF. The CDR3 DNA is TGCGCCAGCAGCGGGACAGGGGCCTACGAGCAGTACTTC.

The table lists this clonotype with many counts. This chain uses TRBV7-7 with TRBJ2-5; 8 bases agree with TRBD2. Germline assignment: CDR1 SSHAT and CDR2 FNYEAQ (reference sequence). CDR3 length: 14 amino acids. J gave up 5 bases and V 3 bases, and 5 bases lay outside the gene matches. The CDR3 region has the DNA TGTGCCAGCAGCTTCGGACCGGGGGGGGAGACCCAGTACTTC. This codes for CASSFGPGGETQYF. Full variable domain (outside the CDR3, taken from reference TRBV7-7 and TRBJ2-5): GAGVSQSPRYKVTKRGQDVTLRCDPISSHATLYWYQQALGQGPEFLTYFNYEAQPDKSGLPSDRFSAERPEGSISTLTIQRTEQRDSAMYRCASSFGPGGETQYFGPGTRLLVL.

The gene calls are TRBV5-5 and TRBJ2-2, with TRBD1 matching 7 bases. V gave up 5 bases and J gave up 2 bases; unmatched junction bases: 6. CDR1 is SGHKS and CDR2 is YYEKEE in the germline V gene (reference sequence). CDR3 size: 15 residues. CDR3 DNA sequence: TGTGCCAGCAGACCCGGGACAGACAACACCGGGGAGCTGTTTTTT. It yields the protein CASRPGTDNTGELFF.

As to this clonotype: Germline is not matched at one junction end, which may reflect a read error. The chain uses TRBV7-9 and TRBJ1-2; TRBD1 aligns across 7 bases. This CDR3 has 13 residues. Germline V gene lookup returns CDR1 SEHNR and CDR2 FQNEAQ (reference sequence). The CDR3 sequence is CASSAGVGQAGAF. CDR3 DNA sequence: TGTGCCAGCAGCGCCGGGGTAGGACAGGCTGGAGCTTTC.

At least ten counts were recorded for this clonotype. The rearrangement links TRBV15 to TRBJ2-5; 9 bases are a match to TRBD2. Germline CDR1 reads LNHNV; CDR2 reads YYDKDF (reference sequence). The trim removed 5 bases at V and 5 bases at J, leaving 15 bases unmatched. This CDR3 has 17 residues. Here the CDR3 DNA reads TGTGCCACCAGCCCGCCGACTAGCGGCGCCACAGGGGAGACCCAGTACTTC. This encodes CATSPPTSGATGETQYF. Full variable domain (outside the CDR3, taken from reference TRBV15 and TRBJ2-5): DAMVIQNPRYQVTQFGKPVTLSCSQTLNHNVMYWYQQKSSQAPKLLFHYYDKDFNNEADTPDNFQSRRPNTSFCFLDIRSPGLGDTAMYLCATSPPTSGATGETQYFGPGTRLLVL.